The 25 T cell receptor beta chains in this list originate from one sample, sequenced in a study of vaccination effects on CD4 cells after COVID-19. Viral peptide pool expansion of antigen-specific CD4+ T cells preceded sequencing in the ViraFEST assay. Culture proceeded for 10 days, and CD4+ T cells were then isolated. According to the study, vaccine recipients showed no prior SARS-CoV-2 infection and negative nucleocapsid antibodies. Their target antigens are unknown. Profiling relied on immunoSEQ multiplex PCR, and the TCRdb table lists in-frame clones only, not all of them. Here the sample spans around 63,000 clones, roughly 76% being singletons. The sequences come from CD4+ T cells from PBMCs cultured with HCoV-OC43 spike peptides, collected before COVID-19 vaccination. Noted subset: HCoV-OC43 spike overlapping peptide pool stimulation. Receptor source: a human donor who received a COVID-19 vaccine.

The chain uses TRBV19 and TRBJ1-2; D is ambiguous. V was clipped by 5 bases and J by 8 bases, with 12 bases between them. The germline V gene has CDR1 LNHDA and CDR2 SQIVND (reference sequence). This CDR3 region has 12 residues. The CDR3 region has the DNA TGTGCCAGTAGTCTGAACTTCGGCGGCTACACCTTC. This codes for CASSLNFGGYTF.

V and J are TRBV6-1 and TRBJ1-1; a weak D match, TRBD1 (5 bases). This CDR3 comprises 15 residues. Trimming shortened V by 6 bases and J by 1 base, and 15 bases separated the two germline ends. Germline loops: CDR1 MNHNS, CDR2 SASEGT. CDR3 sequence: CASRRGQGPNTEAFF. The CDR3 DNA reads TGTGCCAGCAGACGAGGTCAGGGCCCGAACACTGAAGCTTTCTTT.

The CDR3 sequence is CASSRPGASGKETQYF. In DNA form, the CDR3 reads TGTGCCAGCAGCCGCCCCGGGGCTAGCGGTAAAGAGACCCAGTACTTC. The J gene is TRBJ2-5, the V gene TRBV7-9; 7 nucleotides match TRBD2. Per the germline V gene, CDR1 is SEHNR and CDR2 is FQNEAQ (reference sequence). V lost 5 bases and J lost 3; bases outside the gene matches: 12. The CDR3 has 16 amino acids.

This chain links TRBV29-1 with TRBJ1-1, with TRBD1 matching over 8 bases. This CDR3 is 12 amino acids long. V lost 6 bases and J lost 5; bases outside the gene matches: 5. Germline assignment: CDR1 SQVTM and CDR2 ANQGSEA. The CDR3 DNA follows: TGCAGCGTCCAGGGGGCGAGGACTGAAGCTTTCTTT. Translating gives CSVQGARTEAFF.

V usage is TRBV6-5 and J usage is TRBJ2-3; D may be TRBD1 or TRBD2 (5 bases each). CDR1 is MNHEY and CDR2 is SVGAGI in the germline V gene. Deletions cut 5 bases from V and 4 bases from J, with 13 bases between. CDR3 length equals 14 residues. The CDR3 DNA reads as TGTGCCAGCAGTCAGGGACGCCCTCCAGATACGCAGTATTTT. This codes for CASSQGRPPDTQYF.

A few counts support this clone. The V and J genes are TRBV5-1 and TRBJ1-6, with 7 bases matching TRBD1. The length of the CDR3 is 15 residues. J was trimmed by 1 base and V by 2 bases; bases with no gene match: 0. Germline V lookup: CDR1 SGHRS, CDR2 YFSETQ. CDR3 DNA: TGCGCCAGCAGCTTACAGGGGTCCTATAATTCACCCCTCCACTTT. Its translation: CASSLQGSYNSPLHF.

The V gene is TRBV3-1 (or the pseudogene TRBV3-2), the J gene TRBJ2-5, with TRBD2 as a possible D gene (6 bases). This CDR3 region has 16 residues. Germline V gene data show CDR1 as LGHDT and CDR2 as YNNKEL (reference sequence). The V and J ends lost 1 base and 7 bases respectively, with 19 bases between them. Written as DNA, the CDR3 is TGTGCCAGCAGCCAAGTTGGTGGGGGTCGGGGAGGGACCCAGTACTTC. It translates to CASSQVGGGRGGTQYF.

This chain links TRBV24-1 with TRBJ2-2, with D possibly being TRBD1 (5 bases). V was pared by 7 bases and J by 6 bases, with 11 bases between. The CDR3 spans 13 residues. Germline V gene sequence: CDR1 KGHDR, CDR2 SFDVKD. CDR3 sequence: CATRLTGAGELFF. The CDR3 DNA sequence: TGTGCCACCAGGCTAACAGGAGCCGGGGAGCTGTTTTTT.

The chain uses TRBV12-1 and TRBJ1-3; the DNA was not used to check the table's D call, TRBD1. TRBV12-1 represents a pseudogene. The CDR3 consists of 17 residues. The CDR3 region has the DNA TGTGCCAGCAGCTTTTCTGGGGCAGGGTCGACTGGAAACACCATATATTTT. Translation: CASSFSGAGSTGNTIYF.

This clone was seen more than once but under ten times. The rearrangement joins TRBV12-3 or TRBV12-4 to TRBJ1-5; a possible D gene is TRBD1 (5 bases). This CDR3 region has 13 residues. V was pared by 3 bases and J by 3 bases, with 6 bases between. The CDR3 DNA reads as TGTGCCAGCAGTTTGACAGCCAATCAGCCCCAGCATTTT. Protein: CASSLTANQPQHF.

This clone was counted only a few times. The chain combines TRBV5-5 with TRBJ1-5, with TRBD1 as a possible D gene (5 bases). CDR1 is SGHKS, CDR2 YYEKEE, per germline (reference sequence). V lost 5 bases, J lost 1 base, and 13 bases lay in between. The CDR3 spans 15 residues. The CDR3 is CASRPAGVSNQPQHF. The CDR3 coding sequence is TGTGCCAGCAGGCCAGCGGGGGTCAGCAATCAGCCCCAGCATTTT.

The V gene is TRBV2, the J gene TRBJ1-6; D not resolved. CDR1 SNHLY and CDR2 FYNNEI come from the germline V gene. The CDR3 runs 14 residues. V was shortened by 8 bases and J by 0 bases, with 8 bases between the two germline ends. The CDR3 bases are TGTGCCAGCCGCGCGAGCTCCTATAATTCACCCCTCCACTTT. Translated, it gives CASRASSYNSPLHF.

The gene calls are TRBV5-1 and TRBJ2-7; no clear D. V lost 4 bases and J lost 2, with 13 bases in between. The CDR3 contains 14 residues. From germline, CDR1 is SGHRS and CDR2 YFSETQ. CDR3 nucleotides: TGCGCCAGCAGCCCCACTCTTGGGACCTACGAGCAGTACGTC. Protein product: CASSPTLGTYEQYV.

J is TRBJ1-5 and V is TRBV4-2; D is possibly TRBD1 (5 bases). In germline, CDR1 is LGHNA, CDR2 YNFKEQ. V was cut by 0 bases and J by 2 bases, with 11 bases left in between. The CDR3 sequence is 16 residues long. CDR3 sequence (DNA): TGTGCCAGCAGCCAAGATCCGGGGGTTGGCAATCAGCCCCAGCATTTT. Encoded protein: CASSQDPGVGNQPQHF.

The V and J genes are TRBV6-1 and TRBJ2-7, with TRBD2 matching 8 bases. The V and J ends lost 2 bases and 0 bases, in that order; junction bases with no gene match: 6. The CDR3 consists of 16 residues. Germline CDR1 MNHNS, CDR2 SASEGT. The CDR3 loop is CASSERGGGSSYEQYV. Here the CDR3 DNA reads TGTGCCAGCAGTGAACGGGGCGGGGGGTCCTCCTACGAGCAGTACGTC.

This clone occurred once. The rearrangement joins TRBV5-1 to TRBJ2-1; tentative D call: TRBD1 (12 bases). The length of the CDR3 is 23 residues. CDR1 is SGHRS and CDR2 is YFSETQ in the germline V gene. Trimming cost V 3 bases and J 0 bases, with 34 bases left between them. This CDR3 reads CASSSTGQGALAGGPSSYNEQFF. Written as DNA, the CDR3 is TGCGCCAGCAGCTCGACGGGACAGGGGGCCTTAGCGGGGGGGCCGAGCTCCTACAATGAGCAGTTCTTC.

This chain connects TRBV2 to TRBJ1-1; D gene unclear. The CDR3 sequence is 13 residues long. Trimming took 2 bases from V and 3 from J, leaving 7 bases between them. The germline V gene encodes CDR1 SNHLY and CDR2 FYNNEI. The CDR3 DNA reads as TGTGCCAGCAGTGAAAGCAGATACACTGAAGCTTTCTTT. Its translation is CASSESRYTEAFF.

The chain joins TRBV7-2 to TRBJ2-3; no firm D call. The CDR3 consists of 14 residues. CDR1 is SGHTA, CDR2 FQGNSA, per germline. V was pared by 5 bases and J by 4 bases, with 13 bases between. This chain's CDR3 is CASSPQLRADTQYF. DNA for the CDR3: TGTGCCAGCAGCCCTCAGCTTCGGGCAGATACGCAGTATTTT.

The V and J genes are TRBV9 and TRBJ2-2, with D possibly TRBD2 on 6 matching bases. The CDR3 runs 16 residues. The V gene lost 3 bases and the J gene lost 7 bases, with 19 bases spanning the gap. Per the germline V gene, CDR1 is SGDLS and CDR2 is YYNGEE. CDR3 protein: CASSARRGPIDGELFF. As DNA, the CDR3 is TGTGCCAGCAGCGCCAGGAGGGGACCGATTGACGGGGAGCTGTTTTTT.

The V call is TRBV5-1, the J call TRBJ2-3; the D gene is possibly TRBD2 (6 bases). Per the germline V gene, CDR1 is SGHRS and CDR2 is YFSETQ. This CDR3 spans 16 amino acids. Deletions cut 4 bases from V and 5 bases from J, with 20 bases between. Here the CDR3 reads CASSPPQGLKGDTQYF. The CDR3 bases are TGCGCCAGCAGCCCCCCCCAGGGACTGAAGGGAGATACGCAGTATTTT.

The CDR3 reads CASSPQGGNSPLHF. CDR3 coding DNA: TGTGCCAGCAGCCCACAGGGAGGGAATTCACCCCTCCACTTT. The chain is built from TRBV7-9 and TRBJ1-6; D perhaps matches TRBD1 (6 bases). Trimming cost V 5 bases and J 7 bases, with 12 bases left between them. Per germline, CDR1 SEHNR and CDR2 FQNEAQ (reference sequence). The CDR3 runs 14 residues.

The J gene is TRBJ1-4, the V gene TRBV25-1; the match to TRBD1 covers 9 bases. The germline gives CDR1 MGHDK, CDR2 SYGVNS. The length of the CDR3 is 15 residues. V was clipped by 3 bases and J by 7 bases; unmatched bases: 6. The CDR3 loop is CASSDTGTGREKLFF. In DNA, the CDR3 is TGTGCCAGCAGTGACACCGGGACAGGGCGTGAAAAACTGTTTTTT.

V usage is TRBV7-9 and J usage is TRBJ2-5; 11 bases match TRBD2. J gave up 0 bases and V 5 bases, and 5 bases lay outside the gene matches. This CDR3 contains 16 residues. Germline CDR1 SEHNR, CDR2 FQNEAQ (reference sequence). As DNA, the CDR3 is TGTGCCAGCAGCCGGACTAGCGGGCCATACCAAGAGACCCAGTACTTC. Translating gives CASSRTSGPYQETQYF.

V is TRBV6-1 and J is TRBJ2-5; possibly TRBD1 for D (5 bases). V shed 8 bases and J shed 2 bases, with 9 bases lying between them. The CDR3 loop spans 12 amino acids. Germline CDR1 reads MNHNS; CDR2 reads SASEGT. CDR3 sequence: CASRTGQETQYF. The CDR3 DNA is TGTGCCAGCCGTACAGGACAAGAGACCCAGTACTTC.

The rearrangement joins TRBV3-1 (or the pseudogene TRBV3-2) to TRBJ1-2, with D perhaps TRBD1 (5 bases). The CDR3 has 15 amino acids. Trimming removed 1 base from V and 7 bases from J, with 16 bases in between. The germline V gene encodes CDR1 LGHDT and CDR2 YNNKEL (reference sequence). The CDR3 region has the DNA TGTGCCAGCAGCCAAGGGGGGATCCTCAGCTCTGGCTACACCTTC. This codes for CASSQGGILSSGYTF.